These 2 T cell receptor beta chains originate from one sample sequenced in a study of blood T cell repertoires in COVID-19. Measured with immunoSEQ multiplex PCR; TCRdb has only the in-frame clones, and not every one. The table lists roughly 120,000 clones, approximately 84% of them singletons, with approximately 1.5% in the top ten. Specimen: peripheral blood. These receptors were obtained from a man between 35 and 55 years old with acute or convalescent COVID-19.

This clone is a singleton in its sample. V usage is TRBV5-4 and J usage is TRBJ2-6, with 7 nucleotides matching TRBD1. CDR3 length: 18 amino acids. Losses at the gene ends were 0 bases for V and 2 bases for J; bases not matched to a gene: 8. Germline assignment: CDR1 SGHNT and CDR2 YYREEE (reference sequence). The CDR3 loop reads CASSLVTGLGPGANVLTF. CDR3 DNA sequence: TGTGCCAGCAGCTTGGTGACAGGGCTAGGCCCTGGGGCCAACGTCCTGACTTTC.

V and J are TRBV3-1 (or the pseudogene TRBV3-2) and TRBJ2-2; a weak D match, TRBD2 (6 bases). Germline CDR1 is LGHDT and CDR2 is YNNKEL (reference sequence). The CDR3 runs to 14 residues. V was trimmed by 4 bases and J by 7 bases, leaving 13 bases between them. The CDR3 loop is CASSRDFRGGELFF. CDR3 nucleotides: TGTGCCAGCAGCCGGGACTTCCGTGGCGGGGAGCTGTTTTTT.